The 12 T cell receptor beta chains listed next were all sequenced from one sample in a study of blood T cell repertoires in COVID-19. Sequencing used immunoSEQ multiplex PCR; TCRdb keeps in-frame clones, though not all of them. The table includes 85,000 or so clones, roughly 96% detected once. Sequenced: peripheral blood. Source of these receptors: a human donor with active COVID-19. The donor label of this sample is uncertain.

The rearrangement uses TRBV9 and TRBJ2-1; 8 nucleotides align to TRBD2. Germline values: CDR1 SGDLS, CDR2 YYNGEE. V was clipped by 4 bases and J by 0 bases; unmatched bases: 6. The CDR3 is 16 residues long. The CDR3 DNA sequence: TGTGCCAGCAGCTCACGTAGCGGGAACTCCTACAATGAGCAGTTCTTC. It codes for CASSSRSGNSYNEQFF. Filled out from reference TRBV9 and TRBJ2-1, the complete variable domain reads DSGVTQTPKHLITATGQRVTLRCSPRSGDLSVYWYQQSLDQGLQFLIQYYNGEERAKGNILERFSAQQFPDLHSELNLSSLELGDSALYFCASSSRSGNSYNEQFFGPGTRLTVL.

J is TRBJ1-5 and V is TRBV24-1, with no clear D. The ends were cut back, 2 bases at V and 4 bases at J, with 11 bases in the middle. The germline V gene has CDR1 KGHDR and CDR2 SFDVKD. The CDR3 covers 15 residues. The CDR3 protein is CATSDSGRINQPQHF. The CDR3, as DNA: TGTGCCACCAGTGATTCGGGTAGGATTAATCAGCCCCAGCATTTT.

The J gene is TRBJ2-7, the V gene TRBV5-5; D possibly corresponds to TRBD2 (6 bases). CDR3 size: 17 residues. The germline CDR1 and CDR2 sequences are SGHKS and YYEKEE (reference sequence). Trimming stripped 4 bases from V and 6 bases from J, with 26 bases between. The CDR3 DNA sequence: TGTGCCAGCAGCCCCGACCTGCGGGGCTGGGTTCCGAGCGAGCAGTACTTC. The encoded protein is CASSPDLRGWVPSEQYF.

J is TRBJ1-2 and V is TRBV9; the D is unclear. Germline V gene sequence: CDR1 SGDLS, CDR2 YYNGEE. This CDR3 has 14 amino acids. V gave up 0 bases and J gave up 4 bases, with 10 bases separating them. The CDR3, as DNA: TGTGCCAGCAGCGTAGATGAAGCTCTCTATGGCTACACCTTC. It codes for CASSVDEALYGYTF.

The chain employs TRBV18 and TRBJ2-3; possibly TRBD1 for D (6 bases). CDR3 size: 13 residues. Trimming took off 2 bases at V and 3 bases at J, with 6 bases between the two ends. The germline gives CDR1 KGHSH, CDR2 LQKENI. The CDR3 DNA sequence: TGTGCCAGCTCACCAAGGGGGACAGATACGCAGTATTTT. Translation gives CASSPRGTDTQYF.

The gene calls are TRBV3-1 (or the pseudogene TRBV3-2) and TRBJ2-7, with 7 bases fitting TRBD1. The CDR3 contains 16 residues. Germline CDR1 is LGHDT and CDR2 is YNNKEL (reference sequence). The V gene end was trimmed by 3 bases and the J gene end by 6 bases; junction bases not matched to a gene: 14. The CDR3 sequence: CASSHPGFRDSGEQYF. For the CDR3, the DNA is TGTGCCAGCAGCCACCCTGGTTTCCGGGACAGCGGCGAGCAGTACTTC.

CDR3 sequence reads: CASSFLQGNQPQHF. CDR3 bases: TGTGCCAGCAGTTTTCTACAGGGGAATCAGCCCCAGCATTTT. This rearrangement joins TRBV27 to TRBJ1-5; 7 nucleotides match TRBD1. This CDR3 has 14 residues. The trim removed 3 bases at V and 4 bases at J, leaving 3 bases unmatched. Germline assignment: CDR1 MNHEY and CDR2 SMNVEV (reference sequence).

This chain uses TRBV3-1 (or the pseudogene TRBV3-2) with TRBJ2-7; 14 bases line up with TRBD2. J gave up 4 bases and V 4 bases, and 3 bases lay outside the gene matches. CDR1 is LGHDT, CDR2 YNNKEL, per germline (reference sequence). CDR3 length equals 15 residues. CDR3 sequence: CASSRGTSGGYEQYF. The DNA for the CDR3 is TGTGCCAGCAGCCGTGGGACTAGCGGGGGTTACGAGCAGTACTTC.

The chain uses TRBV6-4 and TRBJ1-1, with 10 bases aligning to TRBD1. V gave up 2 bases and J gave up 3 bases; unmatched junction bases: 21. The germline V gene encodes CDR1 MRHNA and CDR2 SNTAGT. CDR3 length: 21 amino acids. CDR3 amino acids: CASSDDQTGGTGGGWYTEAFF. The DNA for the CDR3 is TGTGCCAGCAGTGACGATCAGACAGGGGGCACGGGCGGTGGGTGGTACACTGAAGCTTTCTTT.

The chain is built from TRBV10-3 and TRBJ1-1; D ambiguous. CDR1 is ENHRY, CDR2 SYGVKD, per germline. V lost 0 bases and J 8 bases, leaving 4 bases between the germline ends. The CDR3 contains 11 residues. The CDR3 DNA reads TGTGCCATCAGTGAGTCCGCGGAAGCTTTCTTT. Translation: CAISESAEAFF.

The chain has TRBV19 and TRBJ2-7; D is unresolved. V lost 9 bases, J lost 1 base, and 13 bases lay in between. The CDR3 has 13 residues. The germline V gene encodes CDR1 LNHDA and CDR2 SQIVND (reference sequence). CDR3 sequence: CASSTVKSYEQYF. CDR3 DNA sequence: TGTGCCAGCTCAACAGTGAAATCCTACGAGCAGTACTTC.

The CDR3 nucleotides read TGTGCCAGCAGCTTAGACGGGACCTACGAGCAGTACTTC. Protein: CASSLDGTYEQYF. V and J are TRBV11-1 and TRBJ2-7; the D gene is possibly TRBD2 (5 bases). V was shortened by 1 base and J by 2 bases, with 6 bases between the two germline ends. The CDR3 is made up of 13 amino acids. In germline, CDR1 is SGHAT, CDR2 FQDESV (reference sequence).